The next 22 T cell receptor beta chains were all read from a single sample in a study of cytomegalovirus exposure and HLA in healthy donors. The PCR ran on 60 Vbeta and 13 Jbeta primers. Assay used: immunoSEQ multiplex PCR; TCRdb lists only in-frame clones, some missing. The table records roughly 200,000 clones, approximately 80% of them present only once. Sequenced sample: PBMCs. These receptors all stem from a man aged 45 to 65 in good health and CMV-seronegative.

This chain uses TRBV7-2 with TRBJ1-1, with D possibly matching TRBD1 (5 bases). CDR1 SGHTA and CDR2 FQGNSA come from the germline V gene. V lost 2 bases and J 9 bases, leaving 10 bases between the germline ends. This CDR3 spans 12 amino acids. The CDR3 sequence is CASSLMQGKAFF. The CDR3 DNA is TGTGCCAGCAGCTTAATGCAGGGCAAAGCTTTCTTT.

The chain employs TRBV5-1 and TRBJ2-2; the D is unclear. Between the trimmed V and J ends, which lost 0 bases and 0 bases, there was a span of 6 bases. There are 15 residues in the CDR3. The germline V gene encodes CDR1 SGHRS and CDR2 YFSETQ. The CDR3 sequence: CASSLAVANTGELFF. CDR3 nucleotides: TGCGCCAGCAGCTTGGCGGTCGCGAACACCGGGGAGCTGTTTTTT.

The rearrangement uses TRBV5-1 and TRBJ2-7; 9 bases align to TRBD1. The ends lost 4 bases at V and 6 bases at J; junction bases unmatched: 14. The CDR3 runs 16 residues. CDR1 is SGHRS and CDR2 is YFSETQ in the germline V gene. CDR3 bases: TGCGCCAGCAGCCTCCTGGGGGGGACAGGGTGGCCCGAGCAGTACTTC. Protein product: CASSLLGGTGWPEQYF.

The chain couples TRBV19 to TRBJ2-1, with 13 bases fitting TRBD2. Germline trimming cut 5 bases from V and 8 bases from J; bases unmatched to any gene: 6. Germline-derived CDR1 and CDR2 are LNHDA and SQIVND (reference sequence). The CDR3 is 15 residues long. The CDR3 nucleotides read TGTGCCAGTAGTCTGACTAGCGGGAGGACGTATGAGCAGTTCTTC. Amino acid sequence: CASSLTSGRTYEQFF.

V is TRBV19 and J is TRBJ2-7, with D maybe TRBD1 (6 bases). This CDR3 contains 15 residues. V was shortened by 2 bases and J by 2 bases, with 13 bases between the two germline ends. Germline-derived CDR1 and CDR2 are LNHDA and SQIVND (reference sequence). CDR3 loop: CASSINGAGAYEQYF. The CDR3 DNA is TGTGCCAGTAGTATAAATGGGGCAGGGGCCTACGAGCAGTACTTC.

This clone was counted a few times. The chain links TRBV6-5 to TRBJ2-7; 8 nucleotides align to TRBD2. Trimming removed 9 bases from V and 2 bases from J; junction bases left unmatched: 6. The CDR3 consists of 13 residues. CDR1 MNHEY and CDR2 SVGAGI come from the germline V gene. The CDR3 spells CASREGLTYEQYF. CDR3 DNA: TGTGCCAGTCGGGAGGGCCTTACCTACGAGCAGTACTTC.

This chain links TRBV7-8 with TRBJ1-5, with TRBD1 matching over 7 bases. Looked up from germline, CDR1 is SGHVS and CDR2 is FQNEAQ. The V and J ends lost 8 bases and 4 bases, in that order; junction bases with no gene match: 14. This CDR3 spans 16 amino acids. CDR3 sequence: CASGQTRAGGNQPQHF. The CDR3 DNA reads as TGTGCCAGCGGTCAAACCAGGGCAGGGGGTAATCAGCCCCAGCATTTT.

V usage is TRBV19 and J usage is TRBJ1-5, with a tentative D call TRBD1 (5 bases). V lost 9 bases and J 2 bases, leaving 23 bases between the germline ends. Germline V gene data show CDR1 as LNHDA and CDR2 as SQIVND (reference sequence). This CDR3 has 17 residues. This chain's CDR3 is CASTLFGGGLGNQPQHF. As DNA, the CDR3 is TGTGCCAGCACCTTGTTTGGGGGGGGTCTGGGCAATCAGCCCCAGCATTTT.

The chain employs TRBV28 and TRBJ1-2; D possibly corresponds to TRBD1 (6 bases). The CDR3 runs to 13 residues. V lost 6 bases and J 8 bases, leaving 16 bases between the germline ends. CDR1 is MDHEN and CDR2 is SYDVKM in the germline V gene. The CDR3 DNA follows: TGTGCCAGCAGCTTACAGGGTGGCAGAGGCTACACCTTC. As protein: CASSLQGGRGYTF.

This rearrangement joins TRBV7-3 to TRBJ2-7, with D maybe TRBD2 (6 bases). V dropped 1 base and J dropped 2 bases, with 15 bases sitting between them. CDR3 length: 16 amino acids. Looked up from germline, CDR1 is SGHTA and CDR2 is FQGTGA. The DNA for the CDR3 is TGTGCCAGCAGCTTAAGTGGCGGGGTTTCCCCCTACGAGCAGTACTTC. As protein: CASSLSGGVSPYEQYF.

This chain uses TRBV12-5 with TRBJ2-7; 8 positions agree with TRBD1. The CDR3 sequence is 14 residues long. Germline V gene lookup returns CDR1 LGHNT and CDR2 FRNRAP. V was pared by 8 bases and J by 2 bases, with 8 bases of the junction left unmatched. CDR3 bases: TGTGCTAGTTCCCAGACAGGGGACACCTACGAGCAGTACTTC. It encodes CASSQTGDTYEQYF.

The CDR3 is CASSVKTNNEQFF. CDR3 sequence (DNA): TGTGCCAGCAGCGTCAAGACAAACAATGAGCAGTTCTTC. J is TRBJ2-1 and V is TRBV9; D is ambiguous. This CDR3 region has 13 residues. CDR1 and CDR2 (germline): SGDLS, YYNGEE. The germline V and J ends were trimmed by 2 bases and 5 bases, with 8 bases remaining between them.

The rearrangement links TRBV2 to TRBJ2-7; D is perhaps TRBD2 (6 bases). CDR1 and CDR2 (germline): SNHLY, FYNNEI. V was trimmed by 6 bases and J by 0 bases, leaving 15 bases between them. The CDR3 has 15 residues. CDR3 nucleotides: TGTGCCAGCAGACTACGGGACTCGACCTCCTACGAGCAGTACTTC. Residues: CASRLRDSTSYEQYF.

V and J are TRBV15 and TRBJ2-5; a possible D gene is TRBD2 (5 bases). Looked up from germline, CDR1 is LNHNV and CDR2 is YYDKDF (reference sequence). The CDR3 covers 14 residues. Between the trimmed V and J ends, which lost 0 bases and 4 bases, there was a span of 9 bases. The CDR3 region is CATSRDTGRETQYF. The CDR3 coding sequence is TGTGCCACCAGCAGAGATACGGGGAGAGAGACCCAGTACTTC.

The chain is built from TRBV5-1 and TRBJ2-5, with D perhaps TRBD2 (5 bases). The DNA end lines up better with TRBJ2-7; the J call may be wrong. The CDR3 is 13 residues long. Germline CDR1 SGHRS, CDR2 YFSETQ. This chain's CDR3 is CASSFSGSYEQYF. The CDR3 nucleotides read TGCGCCAGCAGCTTTTCGGGGTCCTACGAGCAGTACTTC.

The chain joins TRBV28 to TRBJ2-7; 8 bases line up with TRBD1. Germline trimming cut 6 bases from V and 0 bases from J; bases unmatched to any gene: 4. The CDR3 spans 14 residues. Germline V gives CDR1 MDHEN, CDR2 SYDVKM. CDR3 nucleotide sequence: TGTGCCAGCAGCACCGGGACAGGCTCCTACGAGCAGTACTTC. Its protein product is CASSTGTGSYEQYF.

The chain links TRBV30 to TRBJ2-3, with D possibly being TRBD1 (6 bases). The CDR3 extends over 13 amino acids. Trimming cost V 7 bases and J 5 bases, with 16 bases left between them. Germline CDR1 GTSNPN, CDR2 SVGIG (reference sequence). In DNA, the CDR3 is TGTGCCTCCGACGGATTCAGGGGAGATACGCAGTATTTT. It translates to CASDGFRGDTQYF.

This clone was counted a single time. The CDR3 protein is CASSGRGGLAGSVTDTQYF. Here the CDR3 DNA reads TGTGCCAGTAGTGGCAGAGGAGGTCTAGCGGGAAGTGTCACAGATACGCAGTATTTT. The chain is built from TRBV19 and TRBJ2-3, with TRBD2 matching over 9 bases. V was clipped by 5 bases and J by 2 bases; unmatched bases: 17. This CDR3 has 19 residues. Germline assignment: CDR1 LNHDA and CDR2 SQIVND (reference sequence).

This clone was seen once. The chain has TRBV5-4 and TRBJ2-1, with 14 nucleotides matching TRBD2. The CDR3 contains 13 residues. Germline trimming cut 4 bases from V and 15 bases from J; bases unmatched to any gene: 6. The germline gives CDR1 SGHNT, CDR2 YYREEE (reference sequence). The CDR3 sequence: CASSTGLAGESFF. In DNA form, the CDR3 reads TGTGCCAGCAGCACGGGACTAGCGGGAGAATCGTTCTTC.

V usage is TRBV4-2 and J usage is TRBJ2-7; weak D call: TRBD1 (8 bases). V gave up 4 bases and J gave up 5 bases, with 15 bases separating them. Germline V CDR1 and CDR2: LGHNA, YNFKEQ. The CDR3 length is 14 residues. CDR3 sequence (DNA): TGTGCCAGCAGCCGATCAACAGGGGGGGACGAGCAGTACTTC. Protein product: CASSRSTGGDEQYF.

The chain combines TRBV10-2 with TRBJ2-7; maybe TRBD2 (6 bases). The CDR3 totals 11 residues. Germline loops: CDR1 WSHSY, CDR2 SAAADI. Trimming pared 8 bases from V and 6 bases from J, leaving 11 bases between. CDR3 sequence (DNA): TGCGCCAGCCAAGCGGGCTTCGAGCAGTACTTC. Translated: CASQAGFEQYF.

The rearrangement links TRBV21-1 to TRBJ1-4; the table assigns TRBD1, which was not confirmed against the DNA. TRBV21-1 is a pseudogene locus. The CDR3 length is 15 residues. The CDR3 region has the DNA TGTGCCAGCAGCAAAATGCAGGTAGCTAATGAAAAACTGTTTTTT. It is translated as CASSKMQVANEKLFF.